Sequencing of this T cell receptor beta chain was carried out in a study of radiation and T cells in renal cell carcinoma. Findings of the study overall: Baseline intratumoral clonotype presence is unknown without pretreatment biopsies. Top tumor clonotypes rose in blood 2 weeks post-radiation, then contracted.

Concerning this clone itself: Its antigen is as yet unknown.

CDR1 is MGHDK, CDR2 SYGVNS, per germline. V lost 3 bases and J 1 base, leaving 14 bases between the germline ends. The CDR3 totals 16 residues. As to time point: blood 4 weeks post-SBRT, at nephrectomy. Specified treatment: 15 Gy SBRT to primary tumor, nephrectomy 4 weeks later. The tumor was a clear cell renal cell carcinoma. Produced via immunoSEQ multiplex PCR; TCRdb's table is partial and in-frame only. The top ten hold about 2.5% of the sample, which has some 80,000 clones, approximately 82% seen once. The chain links TRBV25-1 to TRBJ2-3; no reliable D call. Sequencing was performed on blood, taken from a patient whose treatment included radiotherapy and nephrectomy. This TCR was recovered from a woman aged 55-69 years with renal cell carcinoma. The CDR3 spells CASSDPTSLGTDTQYF. Written as DNA, the CDR3 is TGTGCCAGCAGTGATCCGACCTCCCTGGGCACAGATACGCAGTATTTT.